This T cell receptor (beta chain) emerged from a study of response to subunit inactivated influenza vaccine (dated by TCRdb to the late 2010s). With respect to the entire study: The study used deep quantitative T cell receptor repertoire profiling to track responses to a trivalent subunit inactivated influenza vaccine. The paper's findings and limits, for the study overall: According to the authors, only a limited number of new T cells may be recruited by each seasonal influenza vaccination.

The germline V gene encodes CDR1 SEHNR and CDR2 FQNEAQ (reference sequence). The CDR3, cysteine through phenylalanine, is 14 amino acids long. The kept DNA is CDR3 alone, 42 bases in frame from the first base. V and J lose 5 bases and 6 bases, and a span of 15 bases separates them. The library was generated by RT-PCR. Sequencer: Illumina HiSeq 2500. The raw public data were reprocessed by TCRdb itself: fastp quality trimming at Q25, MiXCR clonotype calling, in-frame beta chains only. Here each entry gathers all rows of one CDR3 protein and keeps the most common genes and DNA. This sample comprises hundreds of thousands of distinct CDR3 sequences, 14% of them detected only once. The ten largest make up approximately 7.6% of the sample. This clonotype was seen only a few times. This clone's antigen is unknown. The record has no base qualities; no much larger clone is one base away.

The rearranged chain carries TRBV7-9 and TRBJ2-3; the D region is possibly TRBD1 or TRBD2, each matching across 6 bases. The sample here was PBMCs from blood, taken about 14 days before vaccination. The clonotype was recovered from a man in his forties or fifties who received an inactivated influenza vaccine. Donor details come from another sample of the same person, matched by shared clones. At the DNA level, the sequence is TGTGCCAGCAGCCTCCCCGGGGGCCGGGATACGCAGTATTTT. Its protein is CASSLPGGRDTQYF.